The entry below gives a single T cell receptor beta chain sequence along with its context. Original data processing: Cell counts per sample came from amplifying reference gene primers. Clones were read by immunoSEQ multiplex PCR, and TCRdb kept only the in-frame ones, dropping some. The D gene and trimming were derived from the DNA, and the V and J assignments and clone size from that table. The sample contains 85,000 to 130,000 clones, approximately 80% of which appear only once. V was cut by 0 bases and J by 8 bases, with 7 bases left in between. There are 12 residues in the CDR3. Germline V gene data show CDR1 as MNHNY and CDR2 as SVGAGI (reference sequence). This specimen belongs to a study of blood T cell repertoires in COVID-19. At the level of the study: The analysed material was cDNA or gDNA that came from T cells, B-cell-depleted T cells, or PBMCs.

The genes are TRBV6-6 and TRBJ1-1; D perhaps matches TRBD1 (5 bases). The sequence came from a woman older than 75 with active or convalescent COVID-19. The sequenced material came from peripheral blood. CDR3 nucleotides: TGTGCCAGCAGTTACTCAACAGGAGAAGCTTTCTTT. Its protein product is CASSYSTGEAFF.